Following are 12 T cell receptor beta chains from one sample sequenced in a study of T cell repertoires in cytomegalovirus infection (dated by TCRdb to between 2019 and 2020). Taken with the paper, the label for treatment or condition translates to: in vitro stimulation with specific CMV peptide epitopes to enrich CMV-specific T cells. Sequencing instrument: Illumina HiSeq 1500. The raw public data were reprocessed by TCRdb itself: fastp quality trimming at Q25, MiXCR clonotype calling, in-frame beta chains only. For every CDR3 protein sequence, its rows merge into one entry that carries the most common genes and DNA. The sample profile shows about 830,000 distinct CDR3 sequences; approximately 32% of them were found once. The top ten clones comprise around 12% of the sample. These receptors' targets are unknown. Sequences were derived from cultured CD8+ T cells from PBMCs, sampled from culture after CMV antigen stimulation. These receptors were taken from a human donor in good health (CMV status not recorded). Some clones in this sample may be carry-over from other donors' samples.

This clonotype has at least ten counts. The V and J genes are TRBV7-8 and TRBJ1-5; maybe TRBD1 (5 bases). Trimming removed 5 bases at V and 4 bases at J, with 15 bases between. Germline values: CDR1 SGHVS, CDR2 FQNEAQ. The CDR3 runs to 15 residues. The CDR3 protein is CASSPRGVGNQPQHF. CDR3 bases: TGTGCCAGCAGCCCTAGAGGGGTTGGAAATCAGCCCCAGCATTTT.

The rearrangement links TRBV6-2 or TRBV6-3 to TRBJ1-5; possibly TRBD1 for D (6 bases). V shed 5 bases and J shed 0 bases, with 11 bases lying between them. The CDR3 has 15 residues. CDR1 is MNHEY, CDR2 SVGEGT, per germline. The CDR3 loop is CASSTRTVSNQPQHF. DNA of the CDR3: TGTGCCAGCAGTACCCGGACAGTTAGCAATCAGCCCCAGCATTTT.

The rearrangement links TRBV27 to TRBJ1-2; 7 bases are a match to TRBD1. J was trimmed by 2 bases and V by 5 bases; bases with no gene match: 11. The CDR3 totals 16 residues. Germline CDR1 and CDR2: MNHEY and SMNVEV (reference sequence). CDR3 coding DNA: TGTGCCAGCAGTGATTCATGGGGACAGACGAACTATGGCTACACCTTC. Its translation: CASSDSWGQTNYGYTF.

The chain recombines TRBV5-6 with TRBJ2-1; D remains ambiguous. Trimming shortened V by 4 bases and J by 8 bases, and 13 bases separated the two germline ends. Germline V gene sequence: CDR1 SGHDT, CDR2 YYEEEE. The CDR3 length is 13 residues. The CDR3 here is CASSGELTYEQFF. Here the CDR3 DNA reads TGTGCCAGCAGCGGTGAACTAACCTATGAGCAGTTCTTC.

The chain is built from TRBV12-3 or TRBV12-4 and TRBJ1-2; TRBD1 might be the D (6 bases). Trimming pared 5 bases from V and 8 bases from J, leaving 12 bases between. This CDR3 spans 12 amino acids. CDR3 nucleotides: TGTGCCAGCAGTACACAGGGTTGGGGCTACACCTTC. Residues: CASSTQGWGYTF.

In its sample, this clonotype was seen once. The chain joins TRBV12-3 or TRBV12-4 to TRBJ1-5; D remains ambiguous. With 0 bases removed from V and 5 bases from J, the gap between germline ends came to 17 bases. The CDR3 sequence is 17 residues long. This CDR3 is CASSLATMTGEHQPQHF. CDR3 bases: TGTGCCAGCAGTTTAGCGACTATGACCGGGGAGCATCAGCCCCAGCATTTT.

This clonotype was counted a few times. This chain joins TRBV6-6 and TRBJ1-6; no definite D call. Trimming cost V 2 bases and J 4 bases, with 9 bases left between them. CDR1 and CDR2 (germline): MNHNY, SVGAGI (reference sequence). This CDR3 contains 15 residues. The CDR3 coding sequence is TGTGCCAGCAGTTACCCGGAGGAGTATAATTCACCCCTCCACTTT. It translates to CASSYPEEYNSPLHF.

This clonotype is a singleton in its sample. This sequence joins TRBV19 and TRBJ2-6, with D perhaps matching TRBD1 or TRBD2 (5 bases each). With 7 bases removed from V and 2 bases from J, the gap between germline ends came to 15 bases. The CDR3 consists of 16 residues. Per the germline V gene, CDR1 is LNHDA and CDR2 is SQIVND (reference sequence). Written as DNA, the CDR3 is TGTGCCAGTAACCCCCTCAGGGACCCTGGGGCCAACGTCCTGACTTTC. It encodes CASNPLRDPGANVLTF.

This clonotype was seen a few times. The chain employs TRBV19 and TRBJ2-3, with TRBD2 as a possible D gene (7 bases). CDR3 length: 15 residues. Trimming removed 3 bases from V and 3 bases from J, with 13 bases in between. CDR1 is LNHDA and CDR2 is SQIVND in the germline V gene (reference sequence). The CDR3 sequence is CASSIVGGQTDTQYF. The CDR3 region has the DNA TGTGCCAGTAGTATTGTGGGGGGGCAGACAGATACGCAGTATTTT.

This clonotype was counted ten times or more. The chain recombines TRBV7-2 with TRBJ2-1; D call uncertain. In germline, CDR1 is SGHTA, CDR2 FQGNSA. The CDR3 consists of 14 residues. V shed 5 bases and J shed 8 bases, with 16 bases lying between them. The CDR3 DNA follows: TGTGCCAGCAGCCCCCCCCTCATTAATCATGAGCAGTTCTTC. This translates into CASSPPLINHEQFF.

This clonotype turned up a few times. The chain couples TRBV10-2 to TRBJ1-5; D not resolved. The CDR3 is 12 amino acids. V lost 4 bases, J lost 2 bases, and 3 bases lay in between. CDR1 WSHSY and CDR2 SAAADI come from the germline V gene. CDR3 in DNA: TGCGCCAGCAGTGTCGGCAATCAGCCCCAGCATTTT. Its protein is CASSVGNQPQHF.

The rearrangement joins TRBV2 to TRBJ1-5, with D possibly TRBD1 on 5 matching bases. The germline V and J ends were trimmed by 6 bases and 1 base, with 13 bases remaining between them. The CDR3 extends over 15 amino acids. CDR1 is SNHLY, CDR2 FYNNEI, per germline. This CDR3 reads CASREWGISNQPQHF. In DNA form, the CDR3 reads TGTGCCAGCAGGGAGTGGGGGATAAGCAATCAGCCCCAGCATTTT.